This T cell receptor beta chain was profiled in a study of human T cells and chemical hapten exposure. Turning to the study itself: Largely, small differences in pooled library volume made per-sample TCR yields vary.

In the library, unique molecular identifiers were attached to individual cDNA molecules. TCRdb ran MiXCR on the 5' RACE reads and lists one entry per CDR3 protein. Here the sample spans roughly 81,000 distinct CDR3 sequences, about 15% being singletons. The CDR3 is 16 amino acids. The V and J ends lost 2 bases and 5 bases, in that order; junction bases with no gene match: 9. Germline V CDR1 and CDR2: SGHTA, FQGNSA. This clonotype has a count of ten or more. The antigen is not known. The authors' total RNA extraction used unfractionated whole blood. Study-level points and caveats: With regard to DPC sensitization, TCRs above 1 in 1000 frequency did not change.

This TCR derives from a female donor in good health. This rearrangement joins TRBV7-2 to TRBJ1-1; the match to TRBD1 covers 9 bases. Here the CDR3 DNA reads TGTGCCAGCAGCTTATACCCGGGACAGGGTTGGACTGAAGCTTTCTTT. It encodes CASSLYPGQGWTEAFF.